These 3 T cell receptor beta chains originate from one sample sequenced in a study of radiotherapy plus CTLA-4 blockade in lung cancer. Only in-frame clones appear in the TCRdb table, and some are missing; sequencing was by immunoSEQ multiplex PCR. The data contain more than 100,000 clones, 85% to 90% of them singletons. This sample comprised peripheral blood, obtained from a patient treated with radiotherapy plus ipilimumab. The receptors stem from a human donor with non-small cell lung cancer that progressed on radiotherapy plus ipilimumab.

This sequence joins TRBV21-1 and TRBJ2-2; the table's D call, TRBD2, has no DNA check behind it. TRBV21-1 counts as a pseudogene. The CDR3 runs 18 residues. The CDR3 sequence is CASRQGTSGRAGTGELFF. The CDR3 DNA is TGTGCCAGCAGGCAGGGGACTAGCGGGAGGGCCGGCACCGGGGAGCTGTTTTTT.

The chain is built from TRBV5-1 and TRBJ2-1; D gene uncertain. V gave up 0 bases and J gave up 0 bases, with 13 bases separating them. CDR3 length: 17 amino acids. Germline V gene lookup returns CDR1 SGHRS and CDR2 YFSETQ. The CDR3 coding sequence is TGCGCCAGCAGCTTGGATGGCGGAGCCAGCTCCTACAATGAGCAGTTCTTC. It encodes CASSLDGGASSYNEQFF.

This rearrangement joins TRBV5-1 to TRBJ2-1; TRBD2 matches 11 bases. CDR3 length: 15 residues. The V segment lost 4 bases and the J segment 9 bases; nucleotides outside the gene matches: 9. The V gene's germline CDR1 is SGHRS and CDR2 YFSETQ. The CDR3 DNA reads TGCGCCAGCAGCGTAACTGCAACTAGCGGGAGTGAGCAGTTCTTC. The encoded protein is CASSVTATSGSEQFF.